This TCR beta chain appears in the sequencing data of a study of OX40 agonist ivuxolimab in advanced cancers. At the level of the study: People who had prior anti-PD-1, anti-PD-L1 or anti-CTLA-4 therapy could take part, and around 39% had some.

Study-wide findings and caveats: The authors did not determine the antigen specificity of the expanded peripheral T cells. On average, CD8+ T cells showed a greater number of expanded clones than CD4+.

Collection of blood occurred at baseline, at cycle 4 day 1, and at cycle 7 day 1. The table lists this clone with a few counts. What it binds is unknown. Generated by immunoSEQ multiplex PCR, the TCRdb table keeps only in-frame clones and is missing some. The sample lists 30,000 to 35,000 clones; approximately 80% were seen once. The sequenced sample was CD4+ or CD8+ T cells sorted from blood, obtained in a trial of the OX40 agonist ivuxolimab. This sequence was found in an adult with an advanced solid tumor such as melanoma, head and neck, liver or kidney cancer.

The CDR3 DNA is TGTGCCACGGTTCCCGGGACAGGTTCTGGGGCCAACGTCCTGACTTTC. It is translated as CATVPGTGSGANVLTF. This chain connects TRBV15 to TRBJ2-6; 8 bases align to TRBD1. Germline V gene data show CDR1 as LNHNV and CDR2 as YYDKDF (reference sequence). The CDR3 is 16 amino acids. J lost 1 base, V lost 9 bases, and 8 bases had no gene match.